The rows below give T cell receptor beta chains drawn from one sample of a study of beta chain features in type 1 diabetes. Clones were read by immunoSEQ multiplex PCR, and TCRdb kept only the in-frame ones, dropping some. The sample has under 45,000 clones, roughly 50% seen once. The sample consisted of stem cell memory CD4+ T cells from blood. These receptors were collected from a woman aged 30 to 39 in good health. CDR3s include the opening cysteine and the closing phenylalanine or tryptophan. The order of the fields is J gene, clone size, V gene, D gene, CDR3 DNA, CDR3 protein. A D gene is named only where the DNA matches it firmly. A row's size may be missing; if present it is once, few, many or a size class.

>TRBJ2-3|NA|TRBV4-3|TRBD2
TGCGCCAGCAGCCAAGGGGTAGCGGGAGGAGGAGATACGCAGTATTTT
CASSQGVAGGGDTQYF
>TRBJ2-3|few|TRBV7-9|TRBD2
TGTGCCAGCAGTCCGAGGGGCGGGAGGGCTCTGGCTCCAGATACGCAGTATTTT
CASSPRGGRALAPDTQYF
>TRBJ2-7|NA|TRBV7-9|NA
TGTGCCAGCAGCCCCCGGGACAAATCCTACGAGCAGTACTTC
CASSPRDKSYEQYF
>TRBJ2-7|NA|TRBV28|TRBD2
TGTGCCAGCAGACCGGGACTAGCGGCCTACGAGCAGTACTTC
CASRPGLAAYEQYF
>TRBJ2-2|NA|TRBV30|NA
TGTGCCTGGAGTTATTGGGGGAGGGGGGACACCGGGGAGCTGTTTTTT
CAWSYWGRGDTGELFF
>TRBJ2-5|NA|TRBV6-6|NA
TGTGCCAGCAGTTACTCTCCCAGGGGAGGGCAAGAGACCCAGTACTTC
CASSYSPRGGQETQYF
>TRBJ2-3|NA|TRBV19|NA
TGTGCCAGTAGTAGCAGGGGCGCGGCTAGCACAGATACGCAGTATTTT
CASSSRGAASTDTQYF
>TRBJ2-4|few|TRBV7-2|TRBD1
TGTGCCAGCAGCTTAGGACAGGGCAAAAACATTCAGTACTTC
CASSLGQGKNIQYF
>TRBJ2-3|NA|TRBV9|TRBD2
TGTGCCAGCAGCGGTGTTGATAGCGGGAGTATTGGCACAGATACGCAGTATTTT
CASSGVDSGSIGTDTQYF
>TRBJ1-2|few|TRBV28|TRBD1
TGTGCCAGCACTCCCGTCGGACAGGACTATGGCTACACCTTC
CASTPVGQDYGYTF
>TRBJ2-3|NA|TRBV7-8|NA
TGTGCCAGCTTTGGGGCCACAGATACGCAGTATTTT
CASFGATDTQYF
>TRBJ2-3|few|TRBV7-2|NA
TGTGCCAGCAGCTTAGCGGCTCACAGCACAGATACGCAGTATTTT
CASSLAAHSTDTQYF
>TRBJ2-7|NA|TRBV9|NA
TGTGCCAGCAGCGTCCGGGACACGGGGGAGCAGTACTTC
CASSVRDTGEQYF
>TRBJ2-3|NA|TRBV11-2|TRBD2
TGTGCCAGCAGCTCCCCAGCGGGAGGGCCCCCAGATACGCAGTATTTT
CASSSPAGGPPDTQYF
>TRBJ1-1|NA|TRBV5-1|TRBD1
TGCGCCAGCAGGTCCACAGGGGGTAGCACTGAAGCTTTCTTT
CASRSTGGSTEAFF
>TRBJ2-2|NA|TRBV28|TRBD1
TGTGCCAGCAGTTTAGACCGGATGGGACAGACGAACACCGGGGAGCTGTTTTTT
CASSLDRMGQTNTGELFF
>TRBJ2-6|NA|TRBV18|TRBD1
TGTGCCAGCTCACTTACAGGGGGCTCTGGGGCCAACGTCCTGACTTTC
CASSLTGGSGANVLTF
>TRBJ2-7|few|TRBV19|NA
TGTGCCAGTAGTCCCCGAGGGCTCTCCTACGAGCAGTACTTC
CASSPRGLSYEQYF
>TRBJ1-5|NA|TRBV5-8|TRBD1
TGTGCCAGCCGCTCCAAGGGGACAGCGGGCCAGCCCCAGCATTTT
CASRSKGTAGQPQHF
>TRBJ1-5|NA|TRBV28|NA
TGTGCCAGTAGGGGTTTTAGCAATCAGCCCCAGCATTTT
CASRGFSNQPQHF
>TRBJ2-7|NA|TRBV5-1|TRBD1
TGCGCCAGCAGCTTTTTGGACAGGGGCTACGAGCAGTACTTC
CASSFLDRGYEQYF
>TRBJ1-2|NA|TRBV7-2|NA
TGTGCCAGCAGCCCGCGGGGTGGAGGCGGCTACACCTTC
CASSPRGGGGYTF
>TRBJ2-7|few|TRBV5-6|NA
TGTGCCAGCAGCTTGGACTACGGCGGATCCTACGAGCAGTACTTC
CASSLDYGGSYEQYF
>TRBJ2-1|NA|TRBV6-5|TRBD2
TGTGCCAGCAGCAGACTAGCGGTCTCGGATGAGCAGTTCTTC
CASSRLAVSDEQFF
>TRBJ2-5|NA|TRBV9|NA
TGTGCCAGCAGCGGAAGACAGAACCAAGAGACCCAGTACTTC
CASSGRQNQETQYF
>TRBJ2-5|few|TRBV5-1|TRBD2
TGCGCCAGCAGCCCGAAGGGACTAGCGGGAGATGTTGAGACCCAGTACTTC
CASSPKGLAGDVETQYF
>TRBJ2-3|NA|TRBV28|TRBD2
TGTGCCAGCACCCGTCCAACTAGCGGGCCTAGGCTTAGTAGCACAGATACGCAGTATTTT
CASTRPTSGPRLSSTDTQYF
>TRBJ2-7|NA|TRBV11-3|NA
TGTGCCAGCAGCTCGACGGGGACAACCTACGAGCAGTACTTC
CASSSTGTTYEQYF
>TRBJ1-5|NA|TRBV18|NA
TGTGCCAGCTCAACGGACAGTAATCAGCCCCAGCATTTT
CASSTDSNQPQHF
>TRBJ2-3|NA|TRBV12-5|TRBD2
TGTGCTAGTGGTTTGTCCCGGACTAGCGATCGAAGCACAGATACGCAGTATTTT
CASGLSRTSDRSTDTQYF
>TRBJ2-7|NA|TRBV18|TRBD1
TGTGCCAGCTCACTCTCCGGACAGGCAACCTACGAGCAGTACTTC
CASSLSGQATYEQYF
>TRBJ2-1|once|TRBV29-1|TRBD2
TGCAGCGTGAAAAGACTAGCGGGAAGTACGGGGAATGAGCAGTTCTTC
CSVKRLAGSTGNEQFF
>TRBJ2-5|NA|TRBV7-9|NA
TGTGCCAGCAGCTTAGCCTCAATACAGGAAGCCCAAGAGACCCAGTACTTC
CASSLASIQEAQETQYF
>TRBJ2-7|few|TRBV7-9|TRBD2
TGTGCCAGCAGCCAGACTAGCGGGGGGTTCTACGAGCAGTACTTC
CASSQTSGGFYEQYF
>TRBJ2-5|NA|TRBV11-2|NA
TGTGCCAGCAGCTTAGAACAGCAAGAGACCCAGTACTTC
CASSLEQQETQYF
>TRBJ2-5|NA|TRBV5-1|NA
TGCGCCAGCAGCGTTAACCAAGAGACCCAGTACTTC
CASSVNQETQYF
>TRBJ2-7|few|TRBV7-9|TRBD2
TGTGCCAGCAGCCGTAGCGGGAGGACCGACTACGAGCAGTACTTC
CASSRSGRTDYEQYF
>TRBJ2-7|NA|TRBV5-1|TRBD1
TGCGCCAGCAGCTTGGAGGGACAGGGTGCCTACGAGCAGTACTTC
CASSLEGQGAYEQYF
>TRBJ2-6|few|TRBV5-4|NA
TGTGCCAGCAGTCCTAGACAGGGGGCCAACGTCCTGACTTTC
CASSPRQGANVLTF
>TRBJ2-5|NA|TRBV5-1|TRBD1
TGCGCCAGCAGCTTTGGGACAGGGAATAAAGAGACCCAGTACTTC
CASSFGTGNKETQYF